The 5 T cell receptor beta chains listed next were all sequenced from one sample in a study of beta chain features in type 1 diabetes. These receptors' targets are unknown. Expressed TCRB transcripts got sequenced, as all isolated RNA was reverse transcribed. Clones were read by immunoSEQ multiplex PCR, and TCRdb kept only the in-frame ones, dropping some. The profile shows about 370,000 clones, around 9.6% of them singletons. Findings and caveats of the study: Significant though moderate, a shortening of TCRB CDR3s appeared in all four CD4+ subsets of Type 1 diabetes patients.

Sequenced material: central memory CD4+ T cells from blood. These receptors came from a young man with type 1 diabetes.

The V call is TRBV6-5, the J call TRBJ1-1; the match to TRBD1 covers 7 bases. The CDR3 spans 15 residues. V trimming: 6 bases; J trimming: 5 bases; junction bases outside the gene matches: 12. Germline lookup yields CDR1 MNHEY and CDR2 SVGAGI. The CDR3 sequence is CASSWERGQRTEAFF. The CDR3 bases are TGTGCCAGCAGCTGGGAAAGGGGACAGCGAACTGAAGCTTTCTTT.

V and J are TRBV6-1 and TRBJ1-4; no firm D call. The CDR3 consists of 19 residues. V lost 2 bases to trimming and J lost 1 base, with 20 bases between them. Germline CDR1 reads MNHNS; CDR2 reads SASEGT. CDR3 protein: CASSEWRGVGHKTNEKLFF. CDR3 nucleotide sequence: TGTGCCAGCAGTGAATGGCGCGGAGTCGGTCACAAAACTAATGAAAAACTGTTTTTT.

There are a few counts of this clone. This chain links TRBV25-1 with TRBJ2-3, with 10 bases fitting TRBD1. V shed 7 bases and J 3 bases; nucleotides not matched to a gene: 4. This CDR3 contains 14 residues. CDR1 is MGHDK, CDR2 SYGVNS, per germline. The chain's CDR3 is CASMTGGVTDTQYF. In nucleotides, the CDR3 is TGTGCCAGCATGACAGGGGGCGTTACAGATACGCAGTATTTT.

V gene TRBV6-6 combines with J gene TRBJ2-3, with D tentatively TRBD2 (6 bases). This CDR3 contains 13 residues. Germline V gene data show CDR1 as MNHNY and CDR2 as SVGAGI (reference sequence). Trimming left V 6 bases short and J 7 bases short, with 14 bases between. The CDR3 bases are TGTGCCAGCAGCGTCCGGGACTCCTATACGCAGTATTTT. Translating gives CASSVRDSYTQYF.

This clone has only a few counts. CDR3 DNA: TGTGCCAGCAGCCGGGACGTACTCAATGAGCAGTTCTTC. This sequence encodes CASSRDVLNEQFF. V and J are TRBV6-6 and TRBJ2-1; possibly TRBD1 or TRBD2 for D (5 bases each). Trimming took off 6 bases at V and 6 bases at J, with 12 bases between the two ends. In germline, CDR1 is MNHNY, CDR2 SVGAGI (reference sequence). The length of the CDR3 is 13 residues.